The 11 T cell receptor beta chains presented below share a single source sample, sequenced in a study of identical twins. In TCRdb, the 5' RACE reads were re-called with MiXCR into one record per CDR3 protein. The table records 1.5 million to 2 million distinct CDR3 sequences, under 35% of them present only once. The sample was cord blood. These receptors originate from a newborn girl in good health.

This clonotype was seen repeatedly, ten times or more. The chain employs TRBV6-6 and TRBJ2-7; possible D gene TRBD1, 6 bases. V lost 9 bases and J lost 6, with 12 bases in between. This CDR3 region has 11 residues. Per the germline V gene, CDR1 is MNHNY and CDR2 is SVGAGI (reference sequence). CDR3 sequence reads: CASSTGTEQYF. CDR3 in DNA: TGTGCCAGTAGTACAGGGACCGAGCAGTACTTC.

This clonotype was counted only a few times. The chain is built from TRBV4-1 and TRBJ2-7; D could derive from TRBD1 or TRBD2 (5 bases each). Germline-derived CDR1 and CDR2 are MGHRA and YSYEKL. CDR3 length equals 13 residues. Between the trimmed V and J ends, which lost 3 bases and 3 bases, there was a span of 9 bases. CDR3 protein: CASSQGPVYEQYF. DNA of the CDR3: TGCGCCAGCAGCCAGGGACCGGTCTACGAGCAGTACTTC.

The gene calls are TRBV12-3 or TRBV12-4 and TRBJ1-1; weak D call: TRBD1 (5 bases). The CDR3 is 15 residues long. Deletions cut 3 bases from V and 10 bases from J, with 21 bases between. For the CDR3, the DNA is TGTGCCAGCAGTTTTAGGGCGGGGGTTTTCCTGGGAGCTTTCTTT. Translating it yields CASSFRAGVFLGAFF.

As to this clonotype: The germline gene is not matched at one end of the junction; a read error may be the cause. The chain has TRBV5-1 and TRBJ2-4, with unresolved D. Germline V gives CDR1 SGHRS, CDR2 YFSETQ. CDR3 length: 13 amino acids. The CDR3 sequence is CASSLASKTIQYF. CDR3 coding DNA: TGCGCCAGCAGCTTGGCGTCCAAAACCATTCAGTACTTC.

This clonotype was counted only a few times. The chain combines TRBV7-2 with TRBJ2-3, with D possibly being TRBD2 (6 bases). V was shortened by 4 bases and J by 14 bases, with 13 bases between the two germline ends. The V gene's germline CDR1 is SGHTA and CDR2 FQGNSA. CDR3 length: 11 amino acids. In DNA form, the CDR3 reads TGTGCCAGCAGCTCCCTTGCGGGAAGGTATTTT. It is translated as CASSSLAGRYF.

The sample holds a few counts of this clonotype. V is TRBV20-1 and J is TRBJ1-2; D gene ambiguous. CDR3 length: 11 amino acids. The V and J ends lost 6 bases and 6 bases respectively, with 11 bases between them. The V gene's germline CDR1 is DFQATT and CDR2 SNEGSKA (reference sequence). CDR3 nucleotide sequence: TGCAGTGCCCTCGATCCTAATGGCTACACCTTC. This translates into CSALDPNGYTF.

On this clonotype itself: This may come from a read error, since a much larger clone is one base off. The conserved closing phenylalanine or tryptophan is absent in this CDR3, likely reflecting a read error. The chain is built from TRBV7-8 and TRBJ2-7, with 14 positions matching TRBD2. Unmatched junction bases numbered 4, after V lost 5 bases and J lost 4 bases. There are 15 residues in the CDR3. From germline, CDR1 is SGHVS and CDR2 FQNEAQ. The CDR3 protein is CASSRGLAGVYEQYS. The CDR3 nucleotides are TGTGCCAGCAGCCGGGGACTAGCGGGGGTTTACGAGCAGTACTCC.

V gene TRBV20-1 combines with J gene TRBJ2-4, with TRBD2 matching 8 bases. The germline CDR1 and CDR2 sequences are DFQATT and SNEGSKA (reference sequence). The V and J ends lost 1 base and 0 bases, in that order; junction bases with no gene match: 5. CDR3 size: 16 residues. CDR3 DNA: TGCAGTGCTAGAGGCGTCGGGGGGGCAGCCAAAAACATTCAGTACTTC. Translation: CSARGVGGAAKNIQYF.

This chain connects TRBV7-6 to TRBJ2-3, with no clear D. Trimming removed 7 bases from V and 3 bases from J, with 17 bases in between. The CDR3 has 15 residues. The germline V gene encodes CDR1 SGHVS and CDR2 FNYEAQ. DNA of the CDR3: TGTGCCAGCACCCTCTCGGTGTCTGGTACAGATACGCAGTATTTT. Translating gives CASTLSVSGTDTQYF.

This clonotype was seen only a few times. This rearrangement joins TRBV7-2 to TRBJ1-2; no reliable D call. Germline assignment: CDR1 SGHTA and CDR2 FQGNSA. Trimming pared 0 bases from V and 9 bases from J, leaving 8 bases between. This CDR3 region has 12 residues. The chain's CDR3 is CASSLARPSYTF. The DNA of the CDR3 is TGTGCCAGCAGCTTAGCTAGACCCAGCTACACCTTC.

Only one count was recorded for this clonotype. The rearrangement uses TRBV21-1 and TRBJ2-1. TRBV21-1 is classified as a pseudogene. The CDR3 spans 11 residues. This CDR3 is CPPNSYDEQFF. The CDR3 DNA follows: TGTCCACCGAACTCCTACGATGAGCAGTTCTTC.